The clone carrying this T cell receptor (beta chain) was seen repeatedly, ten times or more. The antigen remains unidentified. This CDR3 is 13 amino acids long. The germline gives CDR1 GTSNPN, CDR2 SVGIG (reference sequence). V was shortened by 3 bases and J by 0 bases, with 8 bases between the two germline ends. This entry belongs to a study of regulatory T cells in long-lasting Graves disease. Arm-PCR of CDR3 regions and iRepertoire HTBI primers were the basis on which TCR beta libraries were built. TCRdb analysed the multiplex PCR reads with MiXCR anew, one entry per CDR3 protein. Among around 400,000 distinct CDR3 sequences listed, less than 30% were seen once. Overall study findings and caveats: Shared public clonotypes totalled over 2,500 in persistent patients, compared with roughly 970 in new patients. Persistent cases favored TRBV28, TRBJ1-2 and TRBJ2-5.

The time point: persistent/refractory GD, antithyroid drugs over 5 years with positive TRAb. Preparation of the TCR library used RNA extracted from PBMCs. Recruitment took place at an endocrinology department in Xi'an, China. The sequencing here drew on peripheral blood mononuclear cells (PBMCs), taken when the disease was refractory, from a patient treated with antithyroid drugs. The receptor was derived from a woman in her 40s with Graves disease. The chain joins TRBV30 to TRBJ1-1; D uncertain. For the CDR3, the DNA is TGTGCCTGGAGGACAAATGTGAACACTGAAGCTTTCTTT. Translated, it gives CAWRTNVNTEAFF.